The 28 T cell receptor beta chains given below trace back to one sample, sequenced in a study of T cells in Graves' hyperthyroidism and ophthalmopathy. Amplification of TCR beta CDR3 regions used RNA as the template. When the TCR CDR3 underwent first-round RT-PCR, the HTBI primer set was used. Each CDR3 protein gets one entry after TCRdb re-called the multiplex PCR reads with MiXCR. The profile shows about 52,000 distinct CDR3 sequences, 48% of them singletons. The sequenced material came from blood. The receptors come from a woman between 50 and 59 years old with Graves' ophthalmopathy.

At least ten counts were recorded for this clonotype. The rearrangement uses TRBV19 and TRBJ2-6, with TRBD1 matching 12 bases. CDR1 LNHDA and CDR2 SQIVND come from the germline V gene (reference sequence). The CDR3 extends over 20 amino acids. V was clipped by 5 bases and J by 2 bases; unmatched bases: 13. CDR3 sequence: CASSRPPGTGGAAGANVLTF. For the CDR3, the DNA is TGTGCCAGTAGTCGCCCCCCAGGGACAGGGGGCGCAGCTGGGGCCAACGTCCTGACTTTC.

At least ten counts were recorded for this clonotype. The chain combines TRBV28 with TRBJ1-2, with TRBD1 identical over 7 bases. Germline CDR1 reads MDHEN; CDR2 reads SYDVKM. This CDR3 has 13 amino acids. Trimming took 7 bases from V and 5 from J; bases not matched to a gene: 7. The CDR3 coding sequence is TGTGCCAGCACCCAGGGGGGACCTTATGGCTACACCTTC. This translates into CASTQGGPYGYTF.

This clonotype was seen many times. The chain employs TRBV12-3 or TRBV12-4 and TRBJ1-3; tentatively, D is TRBD1 (6 bases). This CDR3 has 13 amino acids. The V and J ends lost 3 bases and 7 bases respectively, with 10 bases between them. The CDR3 region has the DNA TGTGCCAGCAGTTTGTGGGGGCCCAACACCATATATTTT. This encodes CASSLWGPNTIYF.

In this sample, this clonotype turned up many times. The chain uses TRBV15 and TRBJ2-3; TRBD2 aligns across 13 bases. V was clipped by 3 bases and J by 0 bases; unmatched bases: 0. Germline CDR1 and CDR2: LNHNV and YYDKDF (reference sequence). CDR3 length: 16 amino acids. The CDR3 DNA follows: TGTGCCACCAGCAGGGGACTAGCGGGGAGCACAGATACGCAGTATTTT. It codes for CATSRGLAGSTDTQYF. Looking up the rest from reference TRBV15 and TRBJ2-3 gives the full variable domain: DAMVIQNPRYQVTQFGKPVTLSCSQTLNHNVMYWYQQKSSQAPKLLFHYYDKDFNNEADTPDNFQSRRPNTSFCFLDIRSPGLGDTAMYLCATSRGLAGSTDTQYFGPGTRLTVL.

This clonotype was seen many times. This chain joins TRBV16 and TRBJ2-7, with D maybe TRBD2 (5 bases). The CDR3 sequence is 16 residues long. V was clipped by 3 bases and J by 0 bases, with 15 bases between them. Looked up from germline, CDR1 is KGHSY and CDR2 is FQNENV. The CDR3 is CASSHGGRRLSYEQYF. DNA for the CDR3: TGTGCCAGCAGCCACGGAGGACGGCGCCTCTCCTACGAGCAGTACTTC.

This clonotype showed up many times. The V gene is TRBV7-3, the J gene TRBJ2-2, with 9 bases lining up with TRBD2. CDR3 length: 17 amino acids. Germline CDR1 and CDR2: SGHTA and FQGTGA. J gave up 0 bases and V 2 bases, and 4 bases lay outside the gene matches. As DNA, the CDR3 is TGTGCCAGCAGCTTATCAGCGGGGGGATCGAACACCGGGGAGCTGTTTTTT. This gives the protein CASSLSAGGSNTGELFF.

By sample share, this clonotype is medium-sized. For the CDR3, the DNA is TGTGCCATCAGTGGGGGAGGGACTAGCGCCGAGCAGTACTTC. It is translated as CAISGGGTSAEQYF. The rearrangement uses TRBV10-3 and TRBJ2-7; 10 positions agree with TRBD2. CDR3 length: 14 amino acids. Germline V gene lookup returns CDR1 ENHRY and CDR2 SYGVKD. The V segment lost 4 bases and the J segment 6 bases; nucleotides outside the gene matches: 6.

The rearrangement uses TRBV19 and TRBJ2-7; D not resolved. CDR3 length: 12 amino acids. With 9 bases removed from V and 2 bases from J, the gap between germline ends came to 11 bases. CDR1 is LNHDA and CDR2 is SQIVND in the germline V gene (reference sequence). The CDR3 region has the DNA TGTGCCAGCCAGGACGGCCCCTACGAGCAGTACTTC. This codes for CASQDGPYEQYF.

This clonotype was recorded many times. This chain joins TRBV2 and TRBJ2-7, with D perhaps TRBD1 (6 bases). Germline-derived CDR1 and CDR2 are SNHLY and FYNNEI. The CDR3 has 14 residues. V was cut by 5 bases and J by 2 bases, with 13 bases left in between. The CDR3 loop is CASSQLTGPYEQYF. CDR3 DNA: TGTGCCAGCAGTCAACTGACAGGTCCCTACGAGCAGTACTTC.

This clonotype has a count of ten or more. The V and J genes are TRBV28 and TRBJ2-7, with D perhaps matching TRBD1 (7 bases). The V end lost 4 bases, the J end lost 0 bases, and 13 bases lay between the germline ends. This CDR3 region has 15 residues. The germline CDR1 and CDR2 sequences are MDHEN and SYDVKM. CDR3 sequence (DNA): TGTGCCAGCAGTTCCAACAGGGGACTCTCCTACGAGCAGTACTTC. It is translated as CASSSNRGLSYEQYF.

A word on this clonotype: The junction departs from germline at one end; a sequencing error may be responsible. The chain uses TRBV7-2 and TRBJ2-7, with 9 bases that match TRBD2. The length of the CDR3 is 14 residues. Germline V gene data show CDR1 as SGHTA and CDR2 as FQGNSA. The CDR3 reads CASSSGTSSYGQYF. CDR3 bases: TGTGCCAGCAGCTCCGGGACTAGCTCCTACGGGCAGTACTTC.

This clonotype was found many times. The chain couples TRBV4-2 to TRBJ2-3; 15 bases agree with TRBD2. CDR1 is LGHNA, CDR2 YNFKEQ, per germline. The CDR3 spans 19 residues. The V gene end was trimmed by 0 bases and the J gene end by 5 bases; junction bases not matched to a gene: 9. This CDR3 reads CASSQDGLAGGPMGDTQYF. CDR3 DNA: TGTGCCAGCAGCCAAGATGGACTAGCGGGAGGGCCGATGGGAGATACGCAGTATTTT.

As to this clonotype: The junction differs from germline at one of its ends, possibly a read error. V usage is TRBV28 and J usage is TRBJ1-1; D not certain. Germline values: CDR1 MDHEN, CDR2 SYDVKM. This CDR3 has 13 amino acids. The CDR3 spells CAGSPPQNTEAFF. The CDR3 bases are TGTGCCGGCAGCCCTCCTCAGAACACTGAAGCTTTCTTT.

In its sample, this clonotype was seen many times. The CDR3, as DNA: TGCAGCGTTGAAGGAGGGAGCACCGGGGAGCTGTTTTTT. Translating gives CSVEGGSTGELFF. The chain joins TRBV29-1 to TRBJ2-2; TRBD2 is a possible D gene (5 bases). This CDR3 is built from 13 residues. Germline values: CDR1 SQVTM, CDR2 ANQGSEA. Trimming removed 1 base from V and 4 bases from J, with 7 bases in between.

Turning to this clonotype: A clone one base away is much larger, so this may be a read error. The rearrangement joins TRBV3-1 to TRBJ1-2; D remains unclear. The germline gives CDR1 LGHDT, CDR2 YNNKEL (reference sequence). CDR3 size: 14 residues. The CDR3 coding sequence is TGTGCCAGCAGCCAAGATCTCCCCACTATTGGCTGCACCTTC. Translation gives CASSQDLPTIGCTF.

This clonotype showed up many times. The chain is built from TRBV5-5 and TRBJ1-1; tentative D call: TRBD1 (6 bases). Germline assignment: CDR1 SGHKS and CDR2 YYEKEE (reference sequence). The CDR3 is 15 amino acids. Trimming pared 2 bases from V and 4 bases from J, leaving 15 bases between. Here the CDR3 DNA reads TGTGCCAGCAGCTTCCAGGGGCAGGTGGGCACTGAAGCTTTCTTT. This sequence encodes CASSFQGQVGTEAFF.

Notes on this clonotype: Germline is not matched at one junction end, which may reflect a read error. The chain joins TRBV11-2 to TRBJ2-7; D gene uncertain. CDR1 and CDR2 from the germline V gene are SGHAT and FQNNGV. The CDR3 is 15 residues long. The CDR3 is CASSLEVATGDDQYF. The DNA of the CDR3 is TGTGCCAGCAGCTTAGAGGTCGCGACGGGCGACGATCAGTACTTC.

This clonotype was seen repeatedly, ten times or more. The chain has TRBV20-1 and TRBJ1-1; D may be TRBD1 (6 bases). Germline CDR1 and CDR2: DFQATT and SNEGSKA (reference sequence). The length of the CDR3 is 14 residues. The germline V and J ends were trimmed by 6 bases and 4 bases, with 18 bases remaining between them. The CDR3 DNA reads TGCAGTGCCCTTGGAGGGACAATGGCCACTGAAGCTTTCTTT. This encodes CSALGGTMATEAFF.

This clonotype is medium-sized by share. This rearrangement joins TRBV15 to TRBJ1-2; D is uncertain. This CDR3 region has 14 residues. V was pared by 0 bases and J by 8 bases, with 13 bases between. Germline V gene lookup returns CDR1 LNHNV and CDR2 YYDKDF (reference sequence). The CDR3 loop reads CATSRDRRVEGYTF. CDR3 DNA: TGTGCCACCAGCAGAGATCGGAGGGTGGAGGGCTACACCTTC. Full variable domain (rest looked up from reference TRBV15 and TRBJ1-2): DAMVIQNPRYQVTQFGKPVTLSCSQTLNHNVMYWYQQKSSQAPKLLFHYYDKDFNNEADTPDNFQSRRPNTSFCFLDIRSPGLGDTAMYLCATSRDRRVEGYTFGSGTRLTVV.

By share, this clonotype counts as medium-sized. CDR3 sequence reads: CASSERKNYGYTF. In DNA form, the CDR3 reads TGCGCCAGCAGTGAACGCAAGAACTATGGCTACACCTTC. The V call is TRBV10-2, the J call TRBJ1-2; no clear D. The CDR3 spans 13 residues. The V and J ends lost 3 bases and 2 bases respectively, with 7 bases between them. Per germline, CDR1 WSHSY and CDR2 SAAADI.

The chain employs TRBV27 and TRBJ1-6; maybe TRBD1 (5 bases). Germline CDR1 reads MNHEY; CDR2 reads SMNVEV (reference sequence). Trimming took 1 base from V and 9 from J, leaving 19 bases between them. The CDR3 length is 17 residues. The CDR3 DNA reads as TGTGCCAGCAGTTTATTGGGTTTGGGGGAATTGGCTTCACCCCTCCACTTT. Translation gives CASSLLGLGELASPLHF.

This clonotype was recorded many times. The rearrangement links TRBV19 to TRBJ2-7, with 8 bases that match TRBD1. Germline lookup yields CDR1 LNHDA and CDR2 SQIVND (reference sequence). This CDR3 is 12 amino acids long. V was pared by 4 bases and J by 6 bases, with 2 bases of the junction left unmatched. The CDR3 loop reads CASSTTGAEQYF. In nucleotides, the CDR3 is TGTGCCAGTAGTACGACAGGGGCCGAGCAGTACTTC.

This clonotype was counted ten times or more. The V and J genes are TRBV4-3 and TRBJ2-1, with 11 bases lining up with TRBD2. The V segment lost 3 bases and the J segment 6 bases; nucleotides outside the gene matches: 7. The CDR3 extends over 16 amino acids. In germline, CDR1 is LGHNA, CDR2 YSLEER. CDR3 bases: TGCGCCAGCAGCCATGCCCTAGCGGGAGGTTCCAATGAGCAGTTCTTC. It yields the protein CASSHALAGGSNEQFF.

At least ten counts were recorded for this clonotype. The rearrangement joins TRBV20-1 to TRBJ2-5; TRBD2 matches 11 bases. V shed 6 bases, J shed 2 bases, and the junction held 5 bases outside the gene matches. Per germline, CDR1 DFQATT and CDR2 SNEGSKA (reference sequence). The CDR3 is 14 amino acids. CDR3 protein: CSALLAGEQETQYF. CDR3 nucleotides: TGCAGTGCCTTACTAGCGGGAGAGCAAGAGACCCAGTACTTC.

This clonotype was detected many times. The rearrangement joins TRBV12-3 or TRBV12-4 to TRBJ2-1, with TRBD1 as a possible D gene (6 bases). V shed 6 bases and J shed 4 bases, with 13 bases lying between them. CDR3 length equals 14 residues. CDR3 bases: TGTGCCAGCAGCCAACCGGGACATTACAATGAGCAGTTCTTC. It encodes CASSQPGHYNEQFF.

This clonotype was observed a handful of times. The chain is built from TRBV24-1 and TRBJ2-1; D is possibly TRBD2 (6 bases). Germline CDR1 KGHDR, CDR2 SFDVKD. The CDR3 sequence is 15 residues long. V was clipped by 5 bases and J by 7 bases, with 17 bases between them. This CDR3 reads CATSAVKVGTNEQFF. The DNA of the CDR3 is TGTGCCACCAGTGCCGTAAAGGTGGGGACTAATGAGCAGTTCTTC.

In this sample, this clonotype turned up many times. The rearrangement uses TRBV9 and TRBJ2-3; TRBD1 agrees at 11 bases. With 4 bases clipped from V and 0 bases from J, the junction kept 7 bases outside the gene matches. From germline, CDR1 is SGDLS and CDR2 YYNGEE. The CDR3 is 17 residues long. The CDR3 DNA sequence: TGTGCCAGCAGCCCTAGGGGGACAGGGGGTAGCACAGATACGCAGTATTTT. This encodes CASSPRGTGGSTDTQYF. Full variable domain (outside the CDR3, taken from reference TRBV9 and TRBJ2-3): DSGVTQTPKHLITATGQRVTLRCSPRSGDLSVYWYQQSLDQGLQFLIQYYNGEERAKGNILERFSAQQFPDLHSELNLSSLELGDSALYFCASSPRGTGGSTDTQYFGPGTRLTVL.

The chain uses TRBV15 and TRBJ2-7; D is undetermined. CDR3 length: 13 amino acids. The V gene lost 3 bases and the J gene lost 3 bases, with 9 bases spanning the gap. Germline-derived CDR1 and CDR2 are LNHNV and YYDKDF (reference sequence). Here the CDR3 reads CATSRAQNYEQYF. The CDR3 nucleotides are TGTGCCACCAGCAGGGCGCAGAACTACGAGCAGTACTTC.